The sequence of this T cell receptor (beta chain) was determined in a study of T cell responses to AZD1222 COVID-19 vaccine. Sequenced by immunoSEQ multiplex PCR; TCRdb stores in-frame clones only, minus some. The profile shows 150,000 to 180,000 clones, about nine tenths of them singletons. Concerning this clone: Its target is not known.

Study-wide results and caveats: Nearly half of spike-specific TCRs reportedly go after variant regions that carry no mutations. Donors were chiefly white British, with a greater number of females, and clonal diversity was perhaps underestimated. Repertoire sampling occurred only after the peak T cell response. Among those given AZD1222, only 6 or 7 were seropositive at baseline.

CDR1 is LGHDT and CDR2 is YNNKEL in the germline V gene (reference sequence). CDR3 length: 14 residues. Trimming left V 0 bases short and J 6 bases short, with 12 bases between. The chain couples TRBV3-1 (or the pseudogene TRBV3-2) to TRBJ2-7, with D perhaps matching TRBD2 (6 bases). This TCR came from an adult who had recovered from COVID-19. Sequenced here: peripheral blood, sampled after recovery from COVID-19. DNA for the CDR3: TGTGCCAGCAGCCAAGACCCAGGAGGGCCCGAGCAGTACTTC. This codes for CASSQDPGGPEQYF.